Listed here are 24 T cell receptor beta chains from one sample, sequenced in a study of CD8+ T cells in alopecia areata. The treatment denotes: oral pan-JAK inhibitor, 5-10 mg twice daily. Following extraction, RNA underwent reverse transcription to cDNA, which served as the sequencing template. TCRdb keeps only in-frame clones here, not all; method: immunoSEQ multiplex PCR. The table has fewer than 250,000 clones, 50% to 60% seen once; the top ten hold 0.65% to 0.7%. The source was CD4+ T cells sorted from blood, collected at week 4, from a patient treated with tofacitinib. The receptors derive from a human donor with alopecia areata.

The chain carries TRBV11-2 and TRBJ2-1, with TRBD2 identical over 8 bases. CDR1 SGHAT and CDR2 FQNNGV come from the germline V gene. The CDR3 has 16 residues. The V gene end was trimmed by 0 bases and the J gene end by 3 bases; junction bases not matched to a gene: 4. CDR3 nucleotide sequence: TGTGCCAGCAGCTTAGATTTGGCGGGAGGCTACAATGAGCAGTTCTTC. It is translated as CASSLDLAGGYNEQFF.

The chain employs TRBV7-2 and TRBJ1-2; D ambiguous. This CDR3 has 13 residues. Germline V gene lookup returns CDR1 SGHTA and CDR2 FQGNSA. The V end lost 4 bases, the J end lost 6 bases, and 12 bases lay between the germline ends. CDR3 coding DNA: TGTGCCAGCAGCTCCAGGACGGACGATGGCTACACCTTC. It codes for CASSSRTDDGYTF.

The chain links TRBV19 to TRBJ2-5; D ambiguous. V dropped 1 base and J dropped 4 bases, with 7 bases sitting between them. The CDR3 covers 13 residues. Per the germline V gene, CDR1 is LNHDA and CDR2 is SQIVND (reference sequence). The CDR3 sequence: CASSIGSRETQYF. Here the CDR3 DNA reads TGTGCCAGTAGTATAGGGTCCAGAGAGACCCAGTACTTC.

The V call is TRBV30, the J call TRBJ1-5; TRBD1 matches 12 bases. The junction had 6 bases not matched to a gene; V was cut back by 8 bases and J by 7 bases. The CDR3 is made up of 13 amino acids. In germline, CDR1 is GTSNPN, CDR2 SVGIG (reference sequence). The CDR3 loop reads CAGGQGARQPQHF. The CDR3 region has the DNA TGTGCCGGGGGACAGGGGGCGAGGCAGCCCCAGCATTTT. The complete variable domain, with remaining parts taken from reference TRBV30 and TRBJ1-5, reads SQTIHQWPATLVQPVGSPLSLECTVEGTSNPNLYWYRQAAGRGLQLLFYSVGIGQISSEVPQNLSASRPQDRQFILSSKKLLLSDSGFYLCAGGQGARQPQHFGDGTRLSIL.

The genes are TRBV5-1 and TRBJ2-1; D is possibly TRBD1 (6 bases). CDR3 length: 15 amino acids. Germline CDR1 reads SGHRS; CDR2 reads YFSETQ. Trimming stripped 6 bases from V and 5 bases from J, with 18 bases between. In nucleotides, the CDR3 is TGCGCCAGCAACCCGGGACACAAACCGAACAATGAGCAGTTCTTC. This codes for CASNPGHKPNNEQFF. The full variable domain, rest sourced from reference TRBV5-1 and TRBJ2-1, is KAGVTQTPRYLIKTRGQQVTLSCSPISGHRSVSWYQQTPGQGLQFLFEYFSETQRNKGNFPGRFSGRQFSNSRSEMNVSTLELGDSALYLCASNPGHKPNNEQFFGPGTRLTVL.

The gene calls are TRBV4-2 and TRBJ2-7, with a weak D call TRBD1 (6 bases). Germline CDR1 is LGHNA and CDR2 is YNFKEQ. V was cut by 4 bases and J by 5 bases, with 24 bases left in between. The CDR3 length is 17 residues. The CDR3 region has the DNA TGTGCCAGCAGCCCTAAGGGGGAGTCGGCTTTCATCGACGAGCAGTACTTC. It yields the protein CASSPKGESAFIDEQYF.

This clone was seen a handful of times. CDR3 in DNA: TGTGCCAGCAGCTCGGGACAGTCGTTTGGAGCTTTCTTT. Translating gives CASSSGQSFGAFF. This chain links TRBV7-9 with TRBJ1-1, with 7 bases identical to TRBD1. The J segment lost 10 bases and the V segment lost 4 bases, leaving 9 bases of the junction unmatched. The CDR3 covers 13 residues. Germline V gene data show CDR1 as SEHNR and CDR2 as FQNEAQ (reference sequence).

This clone came up a few times. The chain links TRBV29-1 to TRBJ2-5; D is undetermined. Germline loops: CDR1 SQVTM, CDR2 ANQGSEA. Between the trimmed V and J ends, which lost 5 bases and 3 bases, there was a span of 10 bases. This CDR3 spans 12 amino acids. In DNA form, the CDR3 reads TGCAGCGTTCTCGGTGGGGAAGAGACCCAGTACTTC. This translates into CSVLGGEETQYF.

The table lists this clone with a few counts. V and J are TRBV27 and TRBJ2-2; D possibly corresponds to TRBD2 (5 bases). V dropped 7 bases and J dropped 10 bases, with 28 bases sitting between them. Germline V gives CDR1 MNHEY, CDR2 SMNVEV (reference sequence). CDR3 size: 17 residues. The CDR3 region is CASTSSSAGESVLELFF. CDR3 sequence (DNA): TGTGCCAGCACATCCTCTTCCGCGGGCGAATCTGTCCTGGAGCTGTTTTTT.

Details on this clone: This CDR3 is also generated by other DNA sequences in the sample. This chain joins TRBV29-1 and TRBJ2-7; D remains ambiguous. Trimming pared 4 bases from V and 2 bases from J, leaving 9 bases between. In germline, CDR1 is SQVTM, CDR2 ANQGSEA. This CDR3 spans 12 amino acids. The CDR3 bases are TGCAGCGTTGGGGTAGGGACCTACGAGCAGTACTTC. Encoded protein: CSVGVGTYEQYF.

V usage is TRBV9 and J usage is TRBJ1-1; no clear D gene. From germline, CDR1 is SGDLS and CDR2 YYNGEE. CDR3 size: 15 residues. V dropped 0 bases and J dropped 1 base, with 10 bases sitting between them. CDR3 sequence: CASSVGGAKNTEAFF. DNA for the CDR3: TGTGCCAGCAGCGTAGGGGGAGCCAAGAACACTGAAGCTTTCTTT.

The CDR3 protein is CAISPGTDFEAFF. The CDR3 DNA reads as TGTGCCATCAGTCCCGGGACGGACTTTGAAGCTTTCTTT. The V call is TRBV10-3, the J call TRBJ1-1, with TRBD1 as a possible D gene (5 bases). CDR3 size: 13 residues. CDR1 and CDR2 from the germline V gene are ENHRY and SYGVKD. V dropped 5 bases and J dropped 7 bases, with 14 bases sitting between them.

V and J are TRBV30 and TRBJ1-1; a possible D gene is TRBD1 (5 bases). Germline loops: CDR1 GTSNPN, CDR2 SVGIG (reference sequence). The V and J ends lost 2 bases and 1 base respectively, with 8 bases between them. CDR3 size: 13 residues. This chain's CDR3 is CAWSFQGNTEAFF. The CDR3, as DNA: TGTGCCTGGAGTTTTCAGGGGAACACTGAAGCTTTCTTT.

This chain uses TRBV15 with TRBJ1-4; D is unclear. Trimming removed 1 base at V and 4 bases at J, with 4 bases between. CDR1 and CDR2 (germline): LNHNV, YYDKDF (reference sequence). This CDR3 is 13 amino acids long. The CDR3 nucleotides read TGTGCCACCAGCAGAGGTATTAATGAAAAACTGTTTTTT. Its translation is CATSRGINEKLFF.

This clone occurred a few times. The V call is TRBV2, the J call TRBJ1-2; maybe TRBD1 (6 bases). Germline assignment: CDR1 SNHLY and CDR2 FYNNEI. The CDR3 loop spans 15 amino acids. The V end lost 5 bases, the J end lost 5 bases, and 18 bases lay between the germline ends. CDR3 DNA: TGTGCCAGCAGTCGAGACAGGCAGACCTCGTATGGCTACACCTTC. As protein: CASSRDRQTSYGYTF.

This clone was counted only a few times. This chain joins TRBV5-4 and TRBJ1-1; 7 bases are a match to TRBD1. Germline-derived CDR1 and CDR2 are SGHNT and YYREEE (reference sequence). CDR3 size: 13 residues. Trimming at V came to 1 base and at J to 8 bases, leaving 5 bases not matched to a gene. The CDR3 sequence: CASSLSTGREAFF. The DNA for the CDR3 is TGTGCCAGCAGCTTGTCGACAGGGCGCGAAGCTTTCTTT.

CDR3 protein: CSVDFNYGYTF. The CDR3 DNA follows: TGCAGCGTTGATTTTAACTATGGCTACACCTTC. This chain links TRBV29-1 with TRBJ1-2; D gene ambiguous. V was pared by 3 bases and J by 1 base, with 3 bases between. This CDR3 contains 11 residues. Germline CDR1 is SQVTM and CDR2 is ANQGSEA.

This clone was seen more than once but under ten times. The chain joins TRBV2 to TRBJ2-6; D call uncertain. This CDR3 has 11 residues. Germline assignment: CDR1 SNHLY and CDR2 FYNNEI. With 3 bases removed from V and 12 bases from J, the gap between germline ends came to 6 bases. CDR3 loop: CASSEVSVLTF. Written as DNA, the CDR3 is TGTGCCAGCAGTGAGGTCTCCGTCCTGACTTTC. Looking up the rest from reference TRBV2 and TRBJ2-6 gives the full variable domain: EPEVTQTPSHQVTQMGQEVILRCVPISNHLYFYWYRQILGQKVEFLVSFYNNEISEKSEIFDDQFSVERPDGSNFTLKIRSTKLEDSAMYFCASSEVSVLTFGAGSRLTVL.

In this sample, this clone turned up once. The chain joins TRBV30 to TRBJ2-1, with 7 bases that match TRBD2. V dropped 3 bases and J dropped 10; count of bases not matched to a gene: 9. CDR3 length: 13 amino acids. Germline V gene data show CDR1 as GTSNPN and CDR2 as SVGIG (reference sequence). CDR3: CAWRRREGVEQFF. The CDR3, as DNA: TGTGCCTGGAGGCGTAGGGAGGGAGTCGAGCAGTTCTTC.

The V gene is TRBV29-1, the J gene TRBJ2-3; D is possibly TRBD2 (6 bases). V dropped 7 bases and J dropped 2 bases, with 16 bases sitting between them. The CDR3 is 14 residues long. The germline V gene has CDR1 SQVTM and CDR2 ANQGSEA. CDR3 region: CSAQPGLHTDTQYF. The CDR3 region has the DNA TGCAGCGCCCAACCGGGACTCCACACAGATACGCAGTATTTT.

There are a few counts of this clone. This chain joins TRBV7-2 and TRBJ2-2; a weak D match, TRBD2 (6 bases). The CDR3 has 16 amino acids. The V and J ends lost 5 bases and 0 bases respectively, with 13 bases between them. Germline V gene lookup returns CDR1 SGHTA and CDR2 FQGNSA. In nucleotides, the CDR3 is TGTGCCAGCAGCCCGATAGCGGTCGCGAACACCGGGGAGCTGTTTTTT. It specifies CASSPIAVANTGELFF. The full variable domain, in which reference TRBV7-2 and TRBJ2-2 provide the parts outside the CDR3, is GAGVSQSPSNKVTEKGKDVELRCDPISGHTALYWYRQSLGQGLEFLIYFQGNSAPDKSGLPSDRFSAERTGGSVSTLTIQRTQQEDSAVYLCASSPIAVANTGELFFGEGSRLTVL.

The J gene is TRBJ2-2, the V gene TRBV15, with 11 bases that match TRBD2. V was clipped by 1 base and J by 5 bases; unmatched bases: 6. The germline CDR1 and CDR2 sequences are LNHNV and YYDKDF (reference sequence). This CDR3 region has 17 residues. The DNA for the CDR3 is TGTGCCACCAGCAGAGCCCCTAGCGGGAGGACGACCGGGGAGCTGTTTTTT. Its protein product is CATSRAPSGRTTGELFF.

The rearrangement links TRBV27 to TRBJ2-4, with a possible D match to TRBD2 (6 bases). V was shortened by 4 bases and J by 9 bases, with 22 bases between the two germline ends. Germline V lookup: CDR1 MNHEY, CDR2 SMNVEV (reference sequence). This CDR3 is 16 amino acids long. The CDR3 region is CASSSLLAVVAGIQYF. CDR3 sequence (DNA): TGTGCCAGCAGTTCCTTACTAGCCGTCGTGGCGGGCATTCAGTACTTC.

This chain links TRBV5-1 with TRBJ1-2, with 9 bases aligning to TRBD1. Trimming at V came to 0 bases and at J to 6 bases, leaving 3 bases not matched to a gene. The germline gives CDR1 SGHRS, CDR2 YFSETQ. CDR3 size: 14 residues. The CDR3 DNA is TGCGCCAGCAGCTTGGGGGACAGGGCTGATGGCTACACCTTC. Translating it yields CASSLGDRADGYTF.